This TCR beta chain was observed in a study of immune cell composition in non-small cell lung cancer. The method was immunoSEQ multiplex PCR; TCRdb's version includes in-frame clones alone and lacks a portion of them. The top ten hold approximately 13% of the sample, which has about 1,300 clones, 70% to 80% seen once. This CDR3 region has 12 residues. Germline CDR1 is GTSNPN and CDR2 is SVGIG (reference sequence). Unmatched junction bases numbered 0, after V lost 1 base and J lost 4 bases. This sequence joins TRBV30 and TRBJ2-5; 7 bases are a match to TRBD2. Material: lung tumor tissue. The origin of this receptor is a human donor with non-small cell lung cancer. The CDR3 DNA reads as TGTGCCTGGAGTGGGGGGGGAGAGACCCAGTACTTC. Amino acids: CAWSGGGETQYF.